The 21 T cell receptor beta chains given below trace back to one sample, sequenced in a study of STAT3 mutations in large granular lymphocyte leukemia. Study-level findings and limits: Every T-cell large granular lymphocyte leukemia patient had at least one immunodominant TCR beta clonotype.

Data came from immunoSEQ multiplex PCR; TCRdb stores just in-frame clones and leaves some out. The sample has about 2,400 clones, 66% seen once; the top ten hold roughly 90%. No cognate antigen is known for these TCRs. The sample taken for sequencing was peripheral blood mononuclear cells. These receptors were obtained from a woman aged 50 to 65 with T-cell large granular lymphocyte leukemia. Some clones in this sample may be carry-over from other donors' samples.

This clone was picked up a small number of times. The V and J genes are TRBV19 and TRBJ2-2; no clear D. V dropped 6 bases and J dropped 1 base, with 6 bases sitting between them. The CDR3 totals 13 residues. Germline V gene data show CDR1 as LNHDA and CDR2 as SQIVND (reference sequence). CDR3 protein: CASRTGNTGELFF. DNA of the CDR3: TGTGCCAGTAGAACGGGGAACACCGGGGAGCTGTTTTTT.

The genes are TRBV5-1 and TRBJ1-2; weak D call: TRBD1 (6 bases). This CDR3 comprises 14 residues. V was pared by 5 bases and J by 4 bases, with 15 bases between. Germline CDR1 and CDR2: SGHRS and YFSETQ. DNA for the CDR3: TGCGCCAGCAGATACAGGGAGGGAGGCTATGGCTACACCTTC. Its protein product is CASRYREGGYGYTF.

The genes are TRBV7-2 and TRBJ2-7; no clear D gene. Trimming shortened V by 1 base and J by 0 bases, and 4 bases separated the two germline ends. CDR3 length: 13 amino acids. The germline V gene encodes CDR1 SGHTA and CDR2 FQGNSA. The CDR3 DNA sequence: TGTGCCAGCAGCTTAGGGCCCTCCTACGAGCAGTACTTC. Its protein product is CASSLGPSYEQYF.

This sequence joins TRBV5-1 and TRBJ1-5, with TRBD1 as a possible D gene (6 bases). CDR3 length: 15 residues. The germline V gene encodes CDR1 SGHRS and CDR2 YFSETQ. Deletions cut 1 base from V and 0 bases from J, with 8 bases between. CDR3 protein: CASSLRGDSNQPQHF. In nucleotides, the CDR3 is TGCGCCAGCAGCTTGAGGGGGGATAGCAATCAGCCCCAGCATTTT.

The chain employs TRBV5-1 and TRBJ1-2; no clear D gene. Germline assignment: CDR1 SGHRS and CDR2 YFSETQ. V was clipped by 0 bases and J by 1 base, with 4 bases between them. This CDR3 is 13 amino acids long. The CDR3 spells CASSLEGNYGYTF. Written as DNA, the CDR3 is TGCGCCAGCAGCTTGGAGGGTAACTATGGCTACACCTTC.

The chain employs TRBV5-4 and TRBJ1-2; 8 bases align to TRBD1. This CDR3 comprises 15 residues. Per germline, CDR1 SGHNT and CDR2 YYREEE (reference sequence). V shed 4 bases, J shed 1 base, and the junction held 6 bases outside the gene matches. CDR3 in DNA: TGTGCCAGCAGCATTGGACAGGGAGTTAACTATGGCTACACCTTC. It yields the protein CASSIGQGVNYGYTF.

The genes are TRBV5-4 and TRBJ2-1; no definite D call. CDR3 length: 13 residues. The germline V gene has CDR1 SGHNT and CDR2 YYREEE (reference sequence). V shed 1 base and J shed 5 bases, with 7 bases lying between them. The DNA for the CDR3 is TGTGCCAGCAGCTTGAGTTTAGACAATGAGCAGTTCTTC. Its translation: CASSLSLDNEQFF. The full variable domain, its missing parts supplied by reference TRBV5-4 and TRBJ2-1, is ETGVTQSPTHLIKTRGQQVTLRCSSQSGHNTVSWYQQALGQGPQFIFQYYREEENGRGNFPPRFSGLQFPNYSSELNVNALELDDSALYLCASSLSLDNEQFFGPGTRLTVL.

The chain is built from TRBV25-1 and TRBJ1-4; no clear D. Trimming left V 0 bases short and J 8 bases short, with 10 bases between. CDR1 MGHDK and CDR2 SYGVNS come from the germline V gene. The CDR3 sequence is 14 residues long. The CDR3 loop reads CASSEYATREKLFF. CDR3 sequence (DNA): TGTGCCAGCAGTGAATATGCGACTCGGGAAAAACTGTTTTTT.

This chain uses TRBV5-3 with TRBJ2-3, with TRBD1 matching 7 bases. TRBV5-3 is an ORF, with its function uncertain. The CDR3 contains 17 residues. Trimming cost V 3 bases and J 1 base; bases outside gene matches: 11. The DNA for the CDR3 is TGTGCCAGAAGCTGTACGACAGGGCTGGATCGCACAGATACGCAGTATTTT. Protein sequence: CARSCTTGLDRTDTQYF.

The count of this clone is one. The V gene is TRBV7-9, the J gene TRBJ1-5; D possibly corresponds to TRBD1 (5 bases). The CDR3 loop spans 15 amino acids. Germline V lookup: CDR1 SEHNR, CDR2 FQNEAQ (reference sequence). V was trimmed by 3 bases and J by 2 bases, leaving 11 bases between them. The CDR3 reads CASSLEGAGNQPQHF. The DNA for the CDR3 is TGTGCCAGCAGCTTGGAAGGGGCGGGCAATCAGCCCCAGCATTTT.

There are a few counts of this clone. The chain recombines TRBV27 with TRBJ2-3; TRBD1 aligns across 10 bases. J was trimmed by 7 bases and V by 0 bases; bases with no gene match: 10. CDR3 length: 17 amino acids. The germline gives CDR1 MNHEY, CDR2 SMNVEV (reference sequence). The CDR3 spells CASSLSISGTGDYTQYF. The CDR3 DNA sequence: TGTGCCAGCAGTTTATCGATTAGTGGGACAGGGGACTATACGCAGTATTTT.

This clone was counted a few times. V is TRBV30 and J is TRBJ1-2; no clear D. The V end lost 0 bases, the J end lost 1 base, and 9 bases lay between the germline ends. CDR3 length: 14 residues. Germline loops: CDR1 GTSNPN, CDR2 SVGIG (reference sequence). The CDR3 loop is CAWSVPGLNYGYTF. The CDR3 bases are TGTGCCTGGAGTGTACCCGGCCTTAACTATGGCTACACCTTC. The full variable domain, with the rest looked up from reference TRBV30 and TRBJ1-2, is SQTIHQWPATLVQPVGSPLSLECTVEGTSNPNLYWYRQAAGRGLQLLFYSVGIGQISSEVPQNLSASRPQDRQFILSSKKLLLSDSGFYLCAWSVPGLNYGYTFGSGTRLTVV.

In its sample, this clone was seen a few times. V and J are TRBV5-1 and TRBJ1-2; D is unresolved. The CDR3 spans 13 residues. Between the trimmed V and J ends, which lost 1 base and 6 bases, there was a span of 10 bases. Germline V gene sequence: CDR1 SGHRS, CDR2 YFSETQ. This chain's CDR3 is CASSLLLRDGYTF. CDR3 DNA sequence: TGCGCCAGCAGCTTGCTGTTAAGGGATGGCTACACCTTC. The full variable domain, in which reference TRBV5-1 and TRBJ1-2 provide the parts outside the CDR3, is KAGVTQTPRYLIKTRGQQVTLSCSPISGHRSVSWYQQTPGQGLQFLFEYFSETQRNKGNFPGRFSGRQFSNSRSEMNVSTLELGDSALYLCASSLLLRDGYTFGSGTRLTVV.

This clone was picked up one time. The CDR3 DNA sequence: TGTGCCAGCTCACTAGGACACAACCACGAGCAGTACTTC. Translating gives CASSLGHNHEQYF. V usage is TRBV18 and J usage is TRBJ2-7; D is possibly TRBD1 (5 bases). Germline CDR1 is KGHSH and CDR2 is LQKENI. Between the trimmed V and J ends, which lost 4 bases and 5 bases, there was a span of 12 bases. The CDR3 sequence is 13 residues long.

The chain couples TRBV7-9 to TRBJ1-4; 9 bases agree with TRBD1. The CDR3 loop spans 13 amino acids. The junction had 7 bases not matched to a gene; V was cut back by 10 bases and J by 7 bases. CDR1 and CDR2 (germline): SEHNR, FQNEAQ (reference sequence). In DNA form, the CDR3 reads TGTGCCAACGGACAGGGGACGGGTGAAAAACTGTTTTTT. Protein product: CANGQGTGEKLFF.

This clone was observed a few times. The rearrangement joins TRBV7-9 to TRBJ2-7; 7 nucleotides line up with TRBD2. The CDR3 is 14 amino acids. CDR1 and CDR2 from the germline V gene are SEHNR and FQNEAQ (reference sequence). With 5 bases clipped from V and 6 bases from J, the junction kept 10 bases outside the gene matches. The CDR3 spells CASSHRTSSGEQYF. Here the CDR3 DNA reads TGTGCCAGCAGCCATAGGACTAGTTCGGGCGAGCAGTACTTC.

This clone showed up just a few times. The chain employs TRBV25-1 and TRBJ1-4; D remains unclear. This CDR3 is 16 amino acids long. CDR1 is MGHDK, CDR2 SYGVNS, per germline. The V gene lost 1 base and the J gene lost 4 bases, with 13 bases spanning the gap. The CDR3 DNA follows: TGTGCCAGCAGTGAATCTTCCGGACCGAGTAATGAAAAACTGTTTTTT. It encodes CASSESSGPSNEKLFF.

CDR3 nucleotide sequence: TGTGCCAGCTCACCAGGGCGCGATTATGGCTACACCTTC. The encoded protein is CASSPGRDYGYTF. The chain carries TRBV18 and TRBJ1-2, with no clear D. CDR3 length: 13 residues. V was shortened by 2 bases and J by 5 bases, with 9 bases between the two germline ends. The germline V gene has CDR1 KGHSH and CDR2 LQKENI.

The rearrangement links TRBV14 to TRBJ2-7; D unclear. In germline, CDR1 is SGHDN, CDR2 FVKESK. V was cut by 0 bases and J by 0 bases, with 9 bases left in between. The CDR3 totals 15 residues. The CDR3 loop reads CASSQEPGLSYEQYF. The CDR3 nucleotides are TGTGCCAGCAGCCAAGAACCAGGCCTCTCCTACGAGCAGTACTTC.

This rearrangement joins TRBV5-8 to TRBJ2-7; D may be TRBD2 (6 bases). The V and J ends lost 6 bases and 2 bases respectively, with 15 bases between them. The CDR3 extends over 14 amino acids. Germline assignment: CDR1 SGHTS and CDR2 YDEGEE. The CDR3 loop reads CASILAVPTYEQYF. The CDR3 nucleotides are TGTGCCAGCATCTTAGCGGTGCCCACCTACGAGCAGTACTTC.

There are a few counts of this clone. This chain's CDR3 is CAWSVQINYGYTF. The CDR3 DNA reads as TGTGCCTGGAGCGTCCAGATTAACTATGGCTACACCTTC. The chain employs TRBV30 and TRBJ1-2, with unresolved D. The V gene's germline CDR1 is GTSNPN and CDR2 SVGIG (reference sequence). V was trimmed by 3 bases and J by 1 base, leaving 9 bases between them. This CDR3 contains 13 residues.